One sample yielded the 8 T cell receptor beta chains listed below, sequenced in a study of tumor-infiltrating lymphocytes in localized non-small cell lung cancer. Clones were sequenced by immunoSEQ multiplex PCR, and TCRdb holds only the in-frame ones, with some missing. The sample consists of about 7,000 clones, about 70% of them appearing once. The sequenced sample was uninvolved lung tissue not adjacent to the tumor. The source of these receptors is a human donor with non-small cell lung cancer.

CDR3 nucleotide sequence: TGTGCCAGCAATTTCCCCACGGGAAGGACCTACGAGCAGTACTTC. Protein: CASNFPTGRTYEQYF. The J gene is TRBJ2-7, the V gene TRBV28; D perhaps matches TRBD2 (5 bases). Trimming pared 7 bases from V and 2 bases from J, leaving 18 bases between. This CDR3 is built from 15 residues. The germline gives CDR1 MDHEN, CDR2 SYDVKM.

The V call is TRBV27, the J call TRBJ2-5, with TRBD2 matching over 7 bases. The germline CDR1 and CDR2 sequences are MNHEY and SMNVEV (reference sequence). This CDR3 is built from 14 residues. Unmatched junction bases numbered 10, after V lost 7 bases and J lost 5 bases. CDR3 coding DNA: TGTGCCAGCATGAGCCGCGGGGAGGGGGAGACCCAGTACTTC. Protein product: CASMSRGEGETQYF.

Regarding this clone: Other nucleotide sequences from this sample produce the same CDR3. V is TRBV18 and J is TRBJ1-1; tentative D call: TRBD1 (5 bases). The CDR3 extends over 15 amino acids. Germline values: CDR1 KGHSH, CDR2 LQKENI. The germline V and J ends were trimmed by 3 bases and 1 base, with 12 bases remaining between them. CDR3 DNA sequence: TGTGCCAGCTCACCGGGGGGATCTAGGAACACTGAAGCTTTCTTT. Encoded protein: CASSPGGSRNTEAFF.

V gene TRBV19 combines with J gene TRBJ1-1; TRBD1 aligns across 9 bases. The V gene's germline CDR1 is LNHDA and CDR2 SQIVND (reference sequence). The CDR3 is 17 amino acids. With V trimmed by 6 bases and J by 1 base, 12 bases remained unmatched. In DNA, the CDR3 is TGTGCCAGTAGCCGCGTCCCGGGACAGGGCTGGAACACTGAAGCTTTCTTT. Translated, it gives CASSRVPGQGWNTEAFF. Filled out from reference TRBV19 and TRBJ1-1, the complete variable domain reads DGGITQSPKYLFRKEGQNVTLSCEQNLNHDAMYWYRQDPGQGLRLIYYSQIVNDFQKGDIAEGYSVSREKKESFPLTVTSAQKNPTAFYLCASSRVPGQGWNTEAFFGQGTRLTVV.

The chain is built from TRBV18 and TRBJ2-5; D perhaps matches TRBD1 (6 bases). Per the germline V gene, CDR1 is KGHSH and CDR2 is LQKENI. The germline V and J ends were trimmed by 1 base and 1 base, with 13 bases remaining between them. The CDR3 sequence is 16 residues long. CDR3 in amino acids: CASSPRNRTAQETQYF. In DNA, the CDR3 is TGTGCCAGCTCACCACGTAATCGGACAGCCCAAGAGACCCAGTACTTC.

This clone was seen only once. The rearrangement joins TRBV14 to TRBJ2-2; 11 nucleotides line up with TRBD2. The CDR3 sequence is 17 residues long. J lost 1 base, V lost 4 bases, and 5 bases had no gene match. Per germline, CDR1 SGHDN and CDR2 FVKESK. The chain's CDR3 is CASSPLGLAGNTGELFF. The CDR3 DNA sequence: TGTGCCAGCAGCCCCCTCGGACTAGCGGGGAACACCGGGGAGCTGTTTTTT.

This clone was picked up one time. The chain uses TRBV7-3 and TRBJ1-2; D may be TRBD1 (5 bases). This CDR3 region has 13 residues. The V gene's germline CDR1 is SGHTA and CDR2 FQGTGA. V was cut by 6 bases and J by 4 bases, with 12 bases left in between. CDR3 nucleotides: TGTGCCAGCAGTTACGACAGTTTCTATGGCTACACCTTC. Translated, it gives CASSYDSFYGYTF.

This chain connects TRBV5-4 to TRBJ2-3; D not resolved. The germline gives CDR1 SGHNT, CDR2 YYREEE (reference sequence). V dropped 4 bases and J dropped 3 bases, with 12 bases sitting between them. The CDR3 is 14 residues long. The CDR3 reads CASSHRLDTDTQYF. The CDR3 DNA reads TGTGCCAGCAGCCACCGACTCGATACAGATACGCAGTATTTT.